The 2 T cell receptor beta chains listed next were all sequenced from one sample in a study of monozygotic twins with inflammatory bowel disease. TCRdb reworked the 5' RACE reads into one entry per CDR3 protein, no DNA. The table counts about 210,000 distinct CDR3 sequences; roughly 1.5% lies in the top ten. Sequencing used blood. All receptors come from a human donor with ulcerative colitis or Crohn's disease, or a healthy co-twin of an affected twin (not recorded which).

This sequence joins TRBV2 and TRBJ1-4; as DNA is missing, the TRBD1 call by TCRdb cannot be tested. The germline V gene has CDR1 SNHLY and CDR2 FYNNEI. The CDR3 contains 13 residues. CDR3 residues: CASSDQGAEKLFF.

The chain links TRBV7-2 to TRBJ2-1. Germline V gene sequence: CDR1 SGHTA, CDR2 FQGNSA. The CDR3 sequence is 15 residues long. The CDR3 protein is CASSFYSSSYNEQFF.